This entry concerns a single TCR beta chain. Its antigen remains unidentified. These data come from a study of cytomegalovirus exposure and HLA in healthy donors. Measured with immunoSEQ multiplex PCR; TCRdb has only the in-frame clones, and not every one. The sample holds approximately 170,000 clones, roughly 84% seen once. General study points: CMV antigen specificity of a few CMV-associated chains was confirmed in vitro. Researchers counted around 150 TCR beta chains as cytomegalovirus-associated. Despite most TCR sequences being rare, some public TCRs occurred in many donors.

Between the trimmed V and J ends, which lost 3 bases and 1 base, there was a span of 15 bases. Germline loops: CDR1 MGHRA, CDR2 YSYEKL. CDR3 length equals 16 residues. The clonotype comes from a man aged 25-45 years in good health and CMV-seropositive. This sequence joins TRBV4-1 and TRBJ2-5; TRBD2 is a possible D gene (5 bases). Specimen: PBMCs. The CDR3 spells CASSHLGRKGQETQYF. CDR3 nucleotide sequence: TGCGCCAGCAGCCATTTGGGGAGAAAGGGCCAAGAGACCCAGTACTTC.